Sequencing of this T cell receptor beta chain was carried out in a study of blood T cell repertoires in COVID-19. Background on the study: COVID-19 samples collected from the United States, Italy and Spain covered acute and convalescent phases. PBMCs, B-cell-depleted T cells, or T cells provided the cDNA or gDNA that made up the material.

This CDR3 contains 13 residues. CDR1 GTSNPN and CDR2 SVGIG come from the germline V gene (reference sequence). Trimming left V 2 bases short and J 3 bases short, with 8 bases between. Original processing notes: Estimated nucleated cell counts came from reference gene primer amplification. Profiling relied on immunoSEQ multiplex PCR, and the TCRdb table lists in-frame clones only, not all of them. Clone size and the V and J calls come from that table; the DNA yielded D and trimming. There are more than 100,000 clones in the sample; over 75% occur only once, and 10% to 15% lies in the top ten. The sequenced material came from peripheral blood. V gene TRBV30 combines with J gene TRBJ2-1; tentative D call: TRBD2 (5 bases). The sequence derives from a human donor in a cohort sampled during active or convalescent COVID-19. The CDR3 sequence: CAWSRSGYNEQFF. DNA for the CDR3: TGTGCCTGGAGTCGGAGCGGCTACAATGAGCAGTTCTTC.